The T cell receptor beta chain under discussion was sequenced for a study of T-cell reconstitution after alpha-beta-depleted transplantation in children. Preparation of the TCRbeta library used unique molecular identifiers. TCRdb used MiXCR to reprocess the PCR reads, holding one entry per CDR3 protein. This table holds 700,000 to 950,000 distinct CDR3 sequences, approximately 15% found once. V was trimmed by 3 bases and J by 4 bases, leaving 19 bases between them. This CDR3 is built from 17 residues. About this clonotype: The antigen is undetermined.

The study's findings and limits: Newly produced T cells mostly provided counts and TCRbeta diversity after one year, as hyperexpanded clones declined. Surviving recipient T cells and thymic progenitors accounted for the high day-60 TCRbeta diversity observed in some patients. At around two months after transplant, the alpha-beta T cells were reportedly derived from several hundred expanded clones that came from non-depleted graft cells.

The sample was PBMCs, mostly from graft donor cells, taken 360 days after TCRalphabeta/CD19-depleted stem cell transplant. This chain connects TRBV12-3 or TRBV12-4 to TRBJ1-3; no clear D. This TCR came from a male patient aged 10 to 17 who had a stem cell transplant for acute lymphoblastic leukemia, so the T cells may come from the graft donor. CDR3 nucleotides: TGTGCCAGCAGTTTGAAACCCCTTTTGAGCTCCGGAAACACCATATATTTT. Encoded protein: CASSLKPLLSSGNTIYF.